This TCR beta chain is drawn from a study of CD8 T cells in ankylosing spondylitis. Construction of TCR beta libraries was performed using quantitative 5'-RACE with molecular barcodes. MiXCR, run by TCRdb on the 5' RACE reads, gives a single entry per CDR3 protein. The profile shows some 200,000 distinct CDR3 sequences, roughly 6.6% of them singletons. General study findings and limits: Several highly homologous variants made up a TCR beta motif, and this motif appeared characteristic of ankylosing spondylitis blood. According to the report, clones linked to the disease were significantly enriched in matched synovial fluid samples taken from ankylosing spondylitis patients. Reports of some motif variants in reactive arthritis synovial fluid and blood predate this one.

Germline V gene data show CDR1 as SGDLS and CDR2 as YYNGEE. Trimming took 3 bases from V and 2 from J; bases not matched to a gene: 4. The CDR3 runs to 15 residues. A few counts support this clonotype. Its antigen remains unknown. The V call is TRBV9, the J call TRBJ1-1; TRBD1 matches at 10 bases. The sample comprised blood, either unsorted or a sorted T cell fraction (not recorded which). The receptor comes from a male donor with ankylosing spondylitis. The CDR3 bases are TGTGCCAGCAGCGAAGGACAGGGGGGTAACACTGAAGCTTTCTTT. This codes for CASSEGQGGNTEAFF.